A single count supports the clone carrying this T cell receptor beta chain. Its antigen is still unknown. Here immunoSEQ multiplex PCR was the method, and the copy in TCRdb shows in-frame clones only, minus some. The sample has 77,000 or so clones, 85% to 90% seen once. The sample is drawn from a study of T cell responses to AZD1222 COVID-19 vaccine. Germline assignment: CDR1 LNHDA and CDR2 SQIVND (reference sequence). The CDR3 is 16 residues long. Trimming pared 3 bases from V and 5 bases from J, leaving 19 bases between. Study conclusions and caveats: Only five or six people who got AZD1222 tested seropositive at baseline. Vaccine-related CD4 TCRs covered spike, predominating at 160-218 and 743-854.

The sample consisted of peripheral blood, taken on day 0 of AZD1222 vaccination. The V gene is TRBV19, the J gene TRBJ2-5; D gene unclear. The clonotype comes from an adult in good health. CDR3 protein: CASSIVGRPVGETQYF. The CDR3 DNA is TGTGCCAGTAGTATTGTTGGTCGGCCGGTGGGGGAGACCCAGTACTTC.